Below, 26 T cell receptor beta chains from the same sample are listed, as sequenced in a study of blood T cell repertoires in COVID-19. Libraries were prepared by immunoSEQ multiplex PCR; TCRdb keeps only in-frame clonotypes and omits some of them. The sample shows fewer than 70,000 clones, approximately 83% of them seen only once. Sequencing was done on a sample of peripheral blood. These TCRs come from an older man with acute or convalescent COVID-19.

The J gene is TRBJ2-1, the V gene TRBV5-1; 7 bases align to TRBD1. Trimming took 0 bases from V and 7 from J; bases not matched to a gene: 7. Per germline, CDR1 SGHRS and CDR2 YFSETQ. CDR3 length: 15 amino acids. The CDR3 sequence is CASSLGQGTPNEQFF. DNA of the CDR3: TGCGCCAGCAGCTTGGGACAGGGAACGCCAAATGAGCAGTTCTTC.

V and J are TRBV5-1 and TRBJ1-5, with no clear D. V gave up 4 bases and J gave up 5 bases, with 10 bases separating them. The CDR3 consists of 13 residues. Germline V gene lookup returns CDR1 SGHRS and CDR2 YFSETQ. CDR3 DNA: TGCGCCAGCAGCCCCTCGCTAGATCAGCCCCAGCATTTT. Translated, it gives CASSPSLDQPQHF.

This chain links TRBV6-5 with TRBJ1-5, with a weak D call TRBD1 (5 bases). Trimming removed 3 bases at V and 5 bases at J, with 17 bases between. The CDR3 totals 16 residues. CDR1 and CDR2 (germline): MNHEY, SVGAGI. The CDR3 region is CASSYRAGQGYQPQHF. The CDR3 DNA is TGTGCCAGCAGTTATCGGGCAGGGCAGGGATATCAGCCCCAGCATTTT.

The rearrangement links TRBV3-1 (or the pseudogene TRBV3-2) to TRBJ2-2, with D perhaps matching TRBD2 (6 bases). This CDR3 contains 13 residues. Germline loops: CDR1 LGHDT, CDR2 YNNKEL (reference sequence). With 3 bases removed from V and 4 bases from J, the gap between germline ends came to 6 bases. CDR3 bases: TGTGCCAGCAGCCAGGGGGGCACCGGGGAGCTGTTTTTT. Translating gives CASSQGGTGELFF.

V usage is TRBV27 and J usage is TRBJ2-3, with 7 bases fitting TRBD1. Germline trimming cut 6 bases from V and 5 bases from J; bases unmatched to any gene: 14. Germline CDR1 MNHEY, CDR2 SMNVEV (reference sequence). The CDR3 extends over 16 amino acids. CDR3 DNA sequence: TGTGCCAGCAGCCGTGAGGGGGCCCAAGCTGGAGATACGCAGTATTTT. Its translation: CASSREGAQAGDTQYF.

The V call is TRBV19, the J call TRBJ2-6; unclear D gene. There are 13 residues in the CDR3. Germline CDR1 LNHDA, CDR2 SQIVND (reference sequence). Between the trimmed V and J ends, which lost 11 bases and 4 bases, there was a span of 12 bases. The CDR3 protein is CAARASGANVLTF. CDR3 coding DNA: TGTGCCGCCCGAGCGTCCGGGGCCAACGTCCTGACTTTC.

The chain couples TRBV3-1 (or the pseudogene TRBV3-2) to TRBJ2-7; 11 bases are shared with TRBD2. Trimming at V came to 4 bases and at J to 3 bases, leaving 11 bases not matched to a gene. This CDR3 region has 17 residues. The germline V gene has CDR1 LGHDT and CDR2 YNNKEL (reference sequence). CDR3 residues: CASSRTSGSFRVYEQYF. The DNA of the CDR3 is TGTGCCAGCAGCCGAACTAGCGGGAGCTTCCGTGTCTACGAGCAGTACTTC.

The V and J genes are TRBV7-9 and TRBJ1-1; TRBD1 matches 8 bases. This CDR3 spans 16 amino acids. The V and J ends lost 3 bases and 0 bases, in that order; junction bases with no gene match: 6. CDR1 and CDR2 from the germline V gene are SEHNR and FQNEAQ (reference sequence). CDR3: CASSFPDRGMNTEAFF. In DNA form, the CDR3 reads TGTGCCAGCAGCTTCCCCGACAGGGGCATGAACACTGAAGCTTTCTTT.

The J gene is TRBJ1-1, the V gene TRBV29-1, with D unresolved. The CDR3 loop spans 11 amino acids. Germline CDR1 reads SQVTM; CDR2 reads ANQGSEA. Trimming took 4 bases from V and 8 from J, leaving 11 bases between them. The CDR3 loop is CSVARGPEAFF. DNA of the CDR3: TGCAGCGTTGCACGAGGGCCCGAAGCTTTCTTT.

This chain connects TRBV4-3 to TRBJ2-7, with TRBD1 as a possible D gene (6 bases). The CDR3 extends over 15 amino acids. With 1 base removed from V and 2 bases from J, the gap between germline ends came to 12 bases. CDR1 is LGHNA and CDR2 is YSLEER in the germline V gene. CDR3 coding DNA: TGCGCCAGCAGCCAAGGTGCAGGGGCCCCCTACGAGCAGTACTTC. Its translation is CASSQGAGAPYEQYF.

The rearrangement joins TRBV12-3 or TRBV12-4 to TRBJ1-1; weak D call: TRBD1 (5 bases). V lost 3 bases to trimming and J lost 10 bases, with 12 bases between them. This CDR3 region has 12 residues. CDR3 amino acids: CASSLQGTSAFF. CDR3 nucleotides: TGTGCCAGCAGTTTGCAGGGAACATCAGCTTTCTTT.

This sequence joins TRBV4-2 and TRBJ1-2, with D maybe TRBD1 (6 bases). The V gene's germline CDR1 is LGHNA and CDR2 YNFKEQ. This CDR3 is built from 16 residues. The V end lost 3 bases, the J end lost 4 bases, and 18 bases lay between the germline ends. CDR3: CASSHPLRGASYGYTF. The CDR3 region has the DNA TGTGCCAGCAGCCACCCTCTGCGGGGGGCGAGCTATGGCTACACCTTC.

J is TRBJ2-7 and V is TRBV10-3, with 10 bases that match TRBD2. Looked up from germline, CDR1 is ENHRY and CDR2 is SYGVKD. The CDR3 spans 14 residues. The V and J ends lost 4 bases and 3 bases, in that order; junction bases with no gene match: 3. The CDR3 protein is CAISGSGGHYEQYF. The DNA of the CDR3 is TGTGCCATCAGTGGTAGCGGGGGGCACTACGAGCAGTACTTC.

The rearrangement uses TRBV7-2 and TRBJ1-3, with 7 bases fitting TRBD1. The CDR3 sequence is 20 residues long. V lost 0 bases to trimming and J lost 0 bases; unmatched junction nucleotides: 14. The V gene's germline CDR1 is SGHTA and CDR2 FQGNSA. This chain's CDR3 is CASSLAGTVGFGGSGNTIYF. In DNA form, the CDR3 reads TGTGCCAGCAGCTTAGCGGGGACAGTGGGTTTCGGGGGCTCTGGAAACACCATATATTTT.

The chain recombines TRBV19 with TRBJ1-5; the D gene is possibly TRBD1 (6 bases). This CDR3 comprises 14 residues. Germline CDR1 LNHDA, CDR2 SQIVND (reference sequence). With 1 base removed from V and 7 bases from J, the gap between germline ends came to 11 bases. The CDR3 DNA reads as TGTGCCAGTAGTATAGGAGGGGGAAGGCAGCCCCAGCATTTT. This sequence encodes CASSIGGGRQPQHF.

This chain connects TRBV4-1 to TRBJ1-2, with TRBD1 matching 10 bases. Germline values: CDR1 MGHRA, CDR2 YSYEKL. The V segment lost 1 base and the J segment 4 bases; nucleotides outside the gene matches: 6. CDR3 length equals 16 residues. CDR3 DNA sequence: TGCGCCAGCAGCCAAGTAGGACAGGGGGTGGGCTATGGCTACACCTTC. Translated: CASSQVGQGVGYGYTF.

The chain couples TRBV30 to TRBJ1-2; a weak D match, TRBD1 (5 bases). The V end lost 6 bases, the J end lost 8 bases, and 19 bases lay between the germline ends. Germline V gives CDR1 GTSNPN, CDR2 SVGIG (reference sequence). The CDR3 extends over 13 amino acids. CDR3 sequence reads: CACTPGGVGGYTF. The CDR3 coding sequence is TGTGCCTGCACACCTGGGGGGGTAGGAGGCTACACCTTC.

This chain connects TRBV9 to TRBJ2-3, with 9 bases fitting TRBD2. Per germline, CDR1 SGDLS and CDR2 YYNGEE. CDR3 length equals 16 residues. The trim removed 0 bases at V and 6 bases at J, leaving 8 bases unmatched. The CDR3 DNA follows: TGTGCCAGCAGCGTAGTGTCTAGCGGGAAGGCTGATACGCAGTATTTT. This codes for CASSVVSSGKADTQYF.

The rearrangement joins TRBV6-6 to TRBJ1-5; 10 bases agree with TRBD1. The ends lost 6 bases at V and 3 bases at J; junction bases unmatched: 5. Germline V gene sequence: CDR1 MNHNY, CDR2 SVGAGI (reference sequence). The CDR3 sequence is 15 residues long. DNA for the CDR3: TGTGCCAGCAGGCCGACAGGGGGCCCCAATCAGCCCCAGCATTTT. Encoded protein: CASRPTGGPNQPQHF.

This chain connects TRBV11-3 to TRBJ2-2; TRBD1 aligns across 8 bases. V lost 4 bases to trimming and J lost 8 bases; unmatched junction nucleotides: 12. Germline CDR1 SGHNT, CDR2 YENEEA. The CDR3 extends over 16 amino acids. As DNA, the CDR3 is TGTGCCAGCAGCTCTAGTGGCCAGGGGGCGGAGGGGGAGCTGTTTTTT. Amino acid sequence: CASSSSGQGAEGELFF.

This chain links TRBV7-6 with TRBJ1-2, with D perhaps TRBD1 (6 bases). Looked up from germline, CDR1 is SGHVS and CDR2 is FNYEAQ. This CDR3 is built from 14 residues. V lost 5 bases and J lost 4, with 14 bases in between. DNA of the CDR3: TGTGCCAGCAGCCTCCGGGGGGCGGGCTATGGCTACACCTTC. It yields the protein CASSLRGAGYGYTF.

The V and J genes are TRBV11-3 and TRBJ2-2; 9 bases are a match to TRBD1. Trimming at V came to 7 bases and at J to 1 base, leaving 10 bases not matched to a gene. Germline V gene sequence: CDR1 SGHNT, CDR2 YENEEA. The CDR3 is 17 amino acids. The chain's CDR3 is CASTNFQDRGNTGELFF. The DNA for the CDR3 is TGTGCCAGCACCAATTTCCAGGACAGGGGGAACACCGGGGAGCTGTTTTTT.

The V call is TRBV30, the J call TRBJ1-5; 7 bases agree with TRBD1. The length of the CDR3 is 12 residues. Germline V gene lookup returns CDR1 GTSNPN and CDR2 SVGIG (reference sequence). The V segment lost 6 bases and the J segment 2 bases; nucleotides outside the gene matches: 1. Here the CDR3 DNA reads TGTGCCTGCGGGACAGGCAATCAGCCCCAGCATTTT. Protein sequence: CACGTGNQPQHF.

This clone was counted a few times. CDR3 sequence: CATRGRGYNSPLHF. The CDR3 region has the DNA TGTGCCACCAGGGGAAGGGGTTATAATTCACCCCTCCACTTT. The rearrangement links TRBV24-1 to TRBJ1-6; D possibly corresponds to TRBD1 (5 bases). With 7 bases removed from V and 4 bases from J, the gap between germline ends came to 10 bases. The length of the CDR3 is 14 residues. CDR1 KGHDR and CDR2 SFDVKD come from the germline V gene.

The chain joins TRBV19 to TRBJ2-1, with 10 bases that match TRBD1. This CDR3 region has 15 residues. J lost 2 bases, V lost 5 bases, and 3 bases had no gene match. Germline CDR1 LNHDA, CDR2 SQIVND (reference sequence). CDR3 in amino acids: CASSPGQGAYNEQFF. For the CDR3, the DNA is TGTGCCAGTAGTCCCGGACAGGGGGCCTACAATGAGCAGTTCTTC.

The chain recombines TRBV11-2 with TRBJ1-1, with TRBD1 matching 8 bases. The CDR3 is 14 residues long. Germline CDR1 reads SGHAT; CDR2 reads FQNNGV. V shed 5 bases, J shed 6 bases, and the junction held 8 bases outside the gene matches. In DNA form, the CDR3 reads TGTGCCAGCAGCACTCAGGGGGCGAGCGCTGAAGCTTTCTTT. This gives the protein CASSTQGASAEAFF.